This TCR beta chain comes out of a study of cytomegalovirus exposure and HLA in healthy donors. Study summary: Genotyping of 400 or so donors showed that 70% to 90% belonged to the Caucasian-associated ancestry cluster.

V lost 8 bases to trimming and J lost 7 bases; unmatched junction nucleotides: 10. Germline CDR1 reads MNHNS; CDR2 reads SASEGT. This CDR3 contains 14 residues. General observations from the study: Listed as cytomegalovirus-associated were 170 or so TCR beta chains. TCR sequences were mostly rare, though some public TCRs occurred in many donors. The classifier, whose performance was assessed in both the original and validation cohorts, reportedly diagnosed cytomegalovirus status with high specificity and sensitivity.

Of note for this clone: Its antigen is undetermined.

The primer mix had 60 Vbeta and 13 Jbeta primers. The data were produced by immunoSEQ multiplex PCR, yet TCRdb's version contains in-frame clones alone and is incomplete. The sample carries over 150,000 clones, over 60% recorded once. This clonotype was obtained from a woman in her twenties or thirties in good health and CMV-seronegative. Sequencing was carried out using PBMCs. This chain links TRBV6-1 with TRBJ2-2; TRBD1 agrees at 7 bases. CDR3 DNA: TGTGCCAGCCAGGAACAGGGGATAATCGGGGAGCTGTTTTTT. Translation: CASQEQGIIGELFF.